This T cell receptor beta chain was sequenced in a study of T-cell reconstitution after alpha-beta-depleted transplantation in children. Study-wide findings and caveats: At one year after transplant, newly produced T cells mostly accounted for T-cell counts and diversity. Reported findings indicate that, about two months after transplant, alpha-beta T cells came from several hundred expanded clones, which were derived from non-depleted graft cells. Surviving recipient T cells and thymic progenitors accounted for the high day-60 TCRbeta diversity observed in some patients.

V was clipped by 5 bases and J by 3 bases; unmatched bases: 3. Germline-derived CDR1 and CDR2 are SEHNR and FQNEAQ (reference sequence). CDR3 length equals 15 residues. Construction of the TCRbeta library involved unique molecular identifiers. Using its own MiXCR run on the PCR reads, TCRdb lists one record per CDR3 protein. The repertoire consists of 400,000 to 550,000 distinct CDR3 sequences, with about 11% occurring once and the leading ten covering approximately 2%. This clonotype appeared many times. As yet, its antigen is unknown. The chain combines TRBV7-9 with TRBJ2-7, with 14 bases lining up with TRBD2. The sample in question was PBMCs, obtained before TCRalphabeta/CD19-depleted stem cell transplant. The TCR was taken from a child aged 2 to 9 with inherited bone marrow failure, due to receive a stem cell transplant. As DNA, the CDR3 is TGTGCCAGCAGCCGACTAGCGGGAGGGAACTACGAGCAGTACTTC. Residues: CASSRLAGGNYEQYF. Looking up the rest from reference TRBV7-9 and TRBJ2-7 gives the full variable domain: DTGVSQNPRHKITKRGQNVTFRCDPISEHNRLYWYRQTLGQGPEFLTYFQNEAQLEKSRLLSDRFSAERPKGSFSTLEIQRTEQGDSAMYLCASSRLAGGNYEQYFGPGTRLTVT.